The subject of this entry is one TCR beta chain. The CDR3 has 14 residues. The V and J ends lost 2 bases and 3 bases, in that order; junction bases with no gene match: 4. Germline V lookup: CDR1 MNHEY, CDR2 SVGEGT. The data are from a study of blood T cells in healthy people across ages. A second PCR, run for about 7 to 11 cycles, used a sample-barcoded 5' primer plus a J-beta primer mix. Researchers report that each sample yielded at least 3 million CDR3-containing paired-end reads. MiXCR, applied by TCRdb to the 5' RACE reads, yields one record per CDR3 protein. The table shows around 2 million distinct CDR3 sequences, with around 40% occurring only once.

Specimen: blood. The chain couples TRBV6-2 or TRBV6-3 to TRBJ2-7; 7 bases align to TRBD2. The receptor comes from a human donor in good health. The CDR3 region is CASSYKSGDYEQYF. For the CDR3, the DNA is TGTGCCAGCAGTTACAAGAGCGGGGACTACGAGCAGTACTTC.